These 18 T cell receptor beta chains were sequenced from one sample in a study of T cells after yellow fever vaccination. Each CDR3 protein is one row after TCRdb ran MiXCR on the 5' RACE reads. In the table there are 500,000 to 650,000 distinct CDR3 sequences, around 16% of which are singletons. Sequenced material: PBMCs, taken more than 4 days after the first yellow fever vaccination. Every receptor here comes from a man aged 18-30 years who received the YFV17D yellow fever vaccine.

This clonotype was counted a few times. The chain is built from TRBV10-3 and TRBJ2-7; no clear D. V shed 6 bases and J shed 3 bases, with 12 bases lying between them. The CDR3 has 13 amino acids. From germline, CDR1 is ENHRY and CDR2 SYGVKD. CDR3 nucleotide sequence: TGTGCCATCAGGAAGGACGGAGACTACGAGCAGTACTTC. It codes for CAIRKDGDYEQYF.

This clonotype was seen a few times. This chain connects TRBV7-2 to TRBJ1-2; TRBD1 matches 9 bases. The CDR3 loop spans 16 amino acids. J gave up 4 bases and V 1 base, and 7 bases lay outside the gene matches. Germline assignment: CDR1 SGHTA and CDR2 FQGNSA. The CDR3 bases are TGTGCCAGCAGCTTAGGAGGGACAGGGTTGGGCTATGGCTACACCTTC. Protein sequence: CASSLGGTGLGYGYTF.

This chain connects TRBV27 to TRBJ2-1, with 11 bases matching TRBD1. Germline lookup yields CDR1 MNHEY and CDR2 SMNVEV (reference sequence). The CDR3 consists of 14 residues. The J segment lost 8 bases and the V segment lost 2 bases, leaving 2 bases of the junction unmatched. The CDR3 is CASSLGTGGHEQFF. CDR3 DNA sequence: TGTGCCAGCAGTTTAGGGACAGGGGGTCATGAGCAGTTCTTC.

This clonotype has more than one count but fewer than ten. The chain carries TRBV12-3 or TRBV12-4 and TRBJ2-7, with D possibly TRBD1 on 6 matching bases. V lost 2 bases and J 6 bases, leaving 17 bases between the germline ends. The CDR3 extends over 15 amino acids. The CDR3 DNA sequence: TGTGCCAGCAGTTTATTAGGGGGTTCGTACCGCGAGCAGTACTTC. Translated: CASSLLGGSYREQYF.

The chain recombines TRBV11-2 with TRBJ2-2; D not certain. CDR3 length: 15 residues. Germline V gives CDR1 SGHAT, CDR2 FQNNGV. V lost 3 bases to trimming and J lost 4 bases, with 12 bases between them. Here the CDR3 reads CASSFFASITGELFF. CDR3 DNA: TGTGCCAGCAGCTTCTTTGCCAGTATCACCGGGGAGCTGTTTTTT.

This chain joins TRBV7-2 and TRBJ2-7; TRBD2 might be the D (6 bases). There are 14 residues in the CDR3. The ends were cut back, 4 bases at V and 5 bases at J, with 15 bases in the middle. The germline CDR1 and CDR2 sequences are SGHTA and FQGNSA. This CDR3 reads CASSSDGTLDEQYF. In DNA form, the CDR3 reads TGTGCCAGCAGCTCTGACGGGACTCTAGACGAGCAGTACTTC.

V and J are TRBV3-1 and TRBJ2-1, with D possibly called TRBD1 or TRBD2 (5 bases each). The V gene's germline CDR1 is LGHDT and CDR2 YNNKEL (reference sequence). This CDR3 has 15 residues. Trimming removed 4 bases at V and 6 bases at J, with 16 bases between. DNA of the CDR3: TGTGCCAGCAGCCTCGGGACCCCCGGTGTCAATGAGCAGTTCTTC. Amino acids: CASSLGTPGVNEQFF.

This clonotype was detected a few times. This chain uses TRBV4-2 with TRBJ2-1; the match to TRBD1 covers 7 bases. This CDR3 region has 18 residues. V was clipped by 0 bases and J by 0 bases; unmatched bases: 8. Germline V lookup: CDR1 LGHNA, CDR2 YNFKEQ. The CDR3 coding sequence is TGTGCCAGCAGCCAAGATTGGCCCGCAGGGGGCTCCTACAATGAGCAGTTCTTC. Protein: CASSQDWPAGGSYNEQFF.

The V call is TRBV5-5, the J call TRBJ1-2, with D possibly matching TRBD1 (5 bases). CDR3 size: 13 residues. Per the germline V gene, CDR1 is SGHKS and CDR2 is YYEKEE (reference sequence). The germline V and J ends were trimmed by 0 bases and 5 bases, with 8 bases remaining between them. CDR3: CASSLGRVYGYTF. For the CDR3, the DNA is TGTGCCAGCAGCTTGGGCAGGGTGTATGGCTACACCTTC.

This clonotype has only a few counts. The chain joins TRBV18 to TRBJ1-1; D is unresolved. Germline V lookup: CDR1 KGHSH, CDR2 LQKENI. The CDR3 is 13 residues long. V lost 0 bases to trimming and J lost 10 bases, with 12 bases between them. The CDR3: CASSPPGSPGAFF. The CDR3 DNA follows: TGTGCCAGCTCACCACCGGGGAGCCCCGGAGCTTTCTTT.

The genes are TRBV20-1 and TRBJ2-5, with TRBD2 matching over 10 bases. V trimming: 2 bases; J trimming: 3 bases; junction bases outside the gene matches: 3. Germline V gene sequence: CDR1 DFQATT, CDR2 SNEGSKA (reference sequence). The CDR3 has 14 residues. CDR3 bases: TGCAGTGCTAGAACTAGCGGGATAAAAGAGACCCAGTACTTC. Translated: CSARTSGIKETQYF.

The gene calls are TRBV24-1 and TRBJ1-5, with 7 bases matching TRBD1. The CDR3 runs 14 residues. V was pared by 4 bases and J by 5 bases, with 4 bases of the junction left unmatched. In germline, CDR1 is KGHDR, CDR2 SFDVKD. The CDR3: CATSDPGTDQPQHF. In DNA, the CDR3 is TGTGCCACCAGTGACCCGGGGACAGATCAGCCCCAGCATTTT.

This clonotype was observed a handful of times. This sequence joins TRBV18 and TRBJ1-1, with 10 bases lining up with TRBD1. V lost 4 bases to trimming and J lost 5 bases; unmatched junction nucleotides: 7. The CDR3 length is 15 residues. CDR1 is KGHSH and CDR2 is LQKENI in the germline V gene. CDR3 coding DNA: TGTGCCAGCTCACTCGCCGGGACAGGGGTTACTGAAGCTTTCTTT. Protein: CASSLAGTGVTEAFF.

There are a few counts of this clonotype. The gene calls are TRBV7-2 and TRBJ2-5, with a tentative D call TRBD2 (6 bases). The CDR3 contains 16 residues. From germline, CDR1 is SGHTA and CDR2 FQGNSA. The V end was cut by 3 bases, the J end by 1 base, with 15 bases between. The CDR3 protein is CASSFNRRGTQETQYF. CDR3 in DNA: TGTGCCAGCAGCTTTAACCGTCGGGGGACCCAAGAGACCCAGTACTTC.

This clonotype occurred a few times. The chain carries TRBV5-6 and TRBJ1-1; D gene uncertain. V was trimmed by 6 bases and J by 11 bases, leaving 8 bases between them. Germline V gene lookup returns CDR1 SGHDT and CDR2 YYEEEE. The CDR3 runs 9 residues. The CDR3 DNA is TGTGCCAGCATCCAGTCTGCTTTCTTT. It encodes CASIQSAFF.

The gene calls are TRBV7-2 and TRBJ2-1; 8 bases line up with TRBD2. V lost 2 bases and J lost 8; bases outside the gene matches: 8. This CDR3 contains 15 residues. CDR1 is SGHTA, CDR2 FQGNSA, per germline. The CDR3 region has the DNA TGTGCCAGCAGCTTAAAATTCCTAGCGGGCTATGAGCAGTTCTTC. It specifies CASSLKFLAGYEQFF.

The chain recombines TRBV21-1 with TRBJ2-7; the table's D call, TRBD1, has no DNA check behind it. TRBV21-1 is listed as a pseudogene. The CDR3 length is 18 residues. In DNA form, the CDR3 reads TGTGCCAGCAGCAAAGAGGGCAGGGGAACTCCTAGCTCCTACGAGCAGTACGTC. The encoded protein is CASSKEGRGTPSSYEQYV.

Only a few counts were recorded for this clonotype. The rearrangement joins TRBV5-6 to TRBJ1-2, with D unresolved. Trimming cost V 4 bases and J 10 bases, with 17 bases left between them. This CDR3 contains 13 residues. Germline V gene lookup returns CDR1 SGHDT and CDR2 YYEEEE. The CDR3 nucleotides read TGTGCCAGCAGCCTTCCCGCGGCCAGGCACTACACCTTC. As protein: CASSLPAARHYTF.